The 29 T cell receptor beta chains reported below all come from one sample, sequenced in a study of T cell clonotyping in hematopoietic cell transplantation. TCRdb's copy holds only in-frame clones and misses some; the assay was immunoSEQ multiplex PCR. The data show about 16,000 clones, with 70% to 90% seen just once and 3.5% to 4.5% held by the top ten. What was sequenced was peripheral blood mononuclear cells. The receptors were sampled from a woman between 40 and 55 years old in good health. Some clones in this sample may be carry-over from other donors' samples.

The rearrangement links TRBV6-5 to TRBJ2-3, with 7 bases matching TRBD2. The CDR3 loop spans 16 amino acids. V shed 0 bases and J 1 base; nucleotides not matched to a gene: 4. The germline gives CDR1 MNHEY, CDR2 SVGAGI. For the CDR3, the DNA is TGTGCCAGCAGTTACTCTCGCGGGAGCCGCACAGATACGCAGTATTTT. It yields the protein CASSYSRGSRTDTQYF.

V usage is TRBV30 and J usage is TRBJ1-1; D is uncertain. The V and J ends lost 3 bases and 7 bases respectively, with 15 bases between them. Germline V gene lookup returns CDR1 GTSNPN and CDR2 SVGIG (reference sequence). The CDR3 has 13 residues. CDR3 sequence reads: CAWRCLDGREAFF. CDR3 DNA: TGTGCCTGGAGATGTCTTGACGGGCGTGAAGCTTTCTTT.

V is TRBV28 and J is TRBJ1-5, with D perhaps matching TRBD1 (6 bases). CDR1 is MDHEN, CDR2 SYDVKM, per germline. Between the trimmed V and J ends, which lost 3 bases and 2 bases, there was a span of 8 bases. This CDR3 contains 14 residues. CDR3: CASSFYRGNQPQHF. In nucleotides, the CDR3 is TGTGCCAGCAGTTTCTACAGGGGCAATCAGCCCCAGCATTTT.

V is TRBV2 and J is TRBJ1-5, with a possible D match to TRBD1 (6 bases). The germline V gene has CDR1 SNHLY and CDR2 FYNNEI. V lost 7 bases to trimming and J lost 4 bases, with 17 bases between them. This CDR3 has 15 residues. CDR3 in DNA: TGTGCCAGCAAGTACGACAGGTCTCTAAATCAGCCCCAGCATTTT. Its translation is CASKYDRSLNQPQHF.

This clone is termed medium-sized. This chain links TRBV19 with TRBJ2-7; D unresolved. The ends were cut back, 3 bases at V and 0 bases at J, with 9 bases in the middle. Germline assignment: CDR1 LNHDA and CDR2 SQIVND (reference sequence). The CDR3 loop spans 14 amino acids. CDR3 residues: CASSIGLNSYEQYF. The CDR3 coding sequence is TGTGCCAGTAGTATTGGATTAAACTCCTACGAGCAGTACTTC. The variable domain in full, with the rest retrieved from reference TRBV19 and TRBJ2-7, is DGGITQSPKYLFRKEGQNVTLSCEQNLNHDAMYWYRQDPGQGLRLIYYSQIVNDFQKGDIAEGYSVSREKKESFPLTVTSAQKNPTAFYLCASSIGLNSYEQYFGPGTRLTVT.

This chain uses TRBV25-1 with TRBJ1-4; the D is unclear. Germline V gene lookup returns CDR1 MGHDK and CDR2 SYGVNS. The CDR3 sequence is 15 residues long. V lost 3 bases and J lost 11, with 19 bases in between. CDR3 in DNA: TGTGCCAGCAGTGACCCGGAAACCGGTCCCGTTAAACTGTTTTTT. Its protein is CASSDPETGPVKLFF.

This chain connects TRBV28 to TRBJ2-7, with D perhaps matching TRBD2 (7 bases). V shed 7 bases and J shed 7 bases, with 23 bases lying between them. Per germline, CDR1 MDHEN and CDR2 SYDVKM. The CDR3 has 15 amino acids. CDR3 coding DNA: TGTGCCAGCATCCCTTTGGGGGGGCGCCGGAGTGAGCAGTACTTC. Its translation is CASIPLGGRRSEQYF.

The chain employs TRBV5-1 and TRBJ1-5; D is ambiguous. This CDR3 contains 13 residues. The germline gives CDR1 SGHRS, CDR2 YFSETQ. Trimming took 0 bases from V and 6 from J, leaving 7 bases between them. CDR3 DNA: TGCGCCAGCAGCTTGGCGGGGAGTCAGCCCCAGCATTTT. Encoded protein: CASSLAGSQPQHF.

The gene calls are TRBV6-5 and TRBJ2-7, with TRBD2 identical over 11 bases. CDR1 is MNHEY, CDR2 SVGAGI, per germline. The CDR3 is 15 residues long. Trimming took 6 bases from V and 0 from J; bases not matched to a gene: 4. CDR3 sequence: CASRRTSGSSYEQYF. The CDR3 nucleotides read TGTGCCAGCAGACGCACTAGCGGGAGCTCCTACGAGCAGTACTTC.

The rearrangement joins TRBV28 to TRBJ2-5; the match to TRBD1 covers 8 bases. The CDR3 sequence is 15 residues long. Germline V gene data show CDR1 as MDHEN and CDR2 as SYDVKM. V lost 6 bases, J lost 2 bases, and 8 bases stayed unmatched. As DNA, the CDR3 is TGTGCCAGCAGCCTAACAGGGGGTGGTCAAGAGACCCAGTACTTC. Translated: CASSLTGGGQETQYF.

The V gene is TRBV4-3, the J gene TRBJ1-6; D possibly corresponds to TRBD1 (6 bases). Germline-derived CDR1 and CDR2 are LGHNA and YSLEER. The CDR3 runs to 15 residues. V lost 4 bases to trimming and J lost 6 bases, with 13 bases between them. The CDR3 protein is CASSPEWGPNSPLHF. CDR3 DNA sequence: TGCGCCAGCAGCCCGGAATGGGGGCCTAATTCACCCCTCCACTTT.

This clone was detected once. V and J are TRBV2 and TRBJ1-6; D perhaps matches TRBD1 (6 bases). There are 15 residues in the CDR3. V lost 3 bases, J lost 5 bases, and 11 bases lay in between. Looked up from germline, CDR1 is SNHLY and CDR2 is FYNNEI. In DNA, the CDR3 is TGTGCCAGCAGTGAGAGGACAGACGATAATTCACCCCTCCACTTT. Encoded protein: CASSERTDDNSPLHF.

V usage is TRBV2 and J usage is TRBJ1-2; D not resolved. The CDR3 runs 15 residues. Germline assignment: CDR1 SNHLY and CDR2 FYNNEI. Trimming left V 0 bases short and J 4 bases short, with 12 bases between. Here the CDR3 DNA reads TGTGCCAGCAGTGAAGCCCGAGGACGGAGCTATGGCTACACCTTC. It yields the protein CASSEARGRSYGYTF.

V usage is TRBV7-2 and J usage is TRBJ2-2; no firm D call. Germline CDR1 is SGHTA and CDR2 is FQGNSA. CDR3 size: 12 residues. V lost 7 bases and J lost 1, with 4 bases in between. This CDR3 reads CASTLNTGELFF. CDR3 nucleotides: TGTGCCAGCACCCTGAACACCGGGGAGCTGTTTTTT.

The CDR3 DNA reads as TGTGCCAGCAGTTTAGGGCAGAGAGGAGAGACCCAGTACTTC. Encoded protein: CASSLGQRGETQYF. This rearrangement joins TRBV27 to TRBJ2-5, with D unclear. Germline V gives CDR1 MNHEY, CDR2 SMNVEV (reference sequence). The V and J ends lost 2 bases and 4 bases respectively, with 11 bases between them. This CDR3 is built from 14 residues.

For this clone: Germline and junction disagree at one end, which may indicate a read error. Here the CDR3 DNA reads TGTGCCAGCAGTTTAGTTCCTCCGGGACAGGGAGAACAGCCCCAGCATTTT. Translation gives CASSLVPPGQGEQPQHF. The rearrangement uses TRBV7-2 and TRBJ1-5, with 9 nucleotides matching TRBD1. The CDR3 is made up of 17 amino acids. CDR1 is SGHTA and CDR2 is FQGNSA in the germline V gene. The full variable domain, completed using reference TRBV7-2 and TRBJ1-5, is GAGVSQSPSNKVTEKGKDVELRCDPISGHTALYWYRQSLGQGLEFLIYFQGNSAPDKSGLPSDRFSAERTGGSVSTLTIQRTQQEDSAVYLCASSLVPPGQGEQPQHFGDGTRLSIL.

V gene TRBV2 combines with J gene TRBJ2-5; tentatively, D is TRBD1 (5 bases). CDR3 length: 16 amino acids. V was pared by 5 bases and J by 1 base, with 17 bases between. Germline loops: CDR1 SNHLY, CDR2 FYNNEI. The CDR3 sequence is CASSSPRTLVQETQYF. In nucleotides, the CDR3 is TGTGCCAGCAGTTCTCCACGGACATTAGTCCAAGAGACCCAGTACTTC.

J is TRBJ1-2 and V is TRBV30; 9 nucleotides align to TRBD1. CDR1 and CDR2 from the germline V gene are GTSNPN and SVGIG (reference sequence). Trimming at V came to 0 bases and at J to 8 bases, leaving 1 base not matched to a gene. The CDR3 has 12 amino acids. CDR3 in DNA: TGTGCCTGGAGTGTGACAGGGGGAGGCTACACCTTC. Translated: CAWSVTGGGYTF.

V usage is TRBV20-1 and J usage is TRBJ2-2; D is ambiguous. Per germline, CDR1 DFQATT and CDR2 SNEGSKA (reference sequence). The CDR3 length is 11 residues. The CDR3 loop is CSCWWGGELFF. As DNA, the CDR3 is TGCAGCTGCTGGTGGGGCGGGGAGCTGTTTTTT.

The chain is built from TRBV7-6 and TRBJ1-6; 8 bases line up with TRBD1. CDR1 and CDR2 from the germline V gene are SGHVS and FNYEAQ. CDR3 length: 15 amino acids. The V and J ends lost 4 bases and 5 bases, in that order; junction bases with no gene match: 4. This CDR3 is CASSYTTGDNSPLHF. In nucleotides, the CDR3 is TGTGCCAGCAGCTACACGACAGGGGATAATTCACCCCTCCACTTT.

This clone was recorded a few times. This rearrangement joins TRBV7-2 to TRBJ1-4, with a weak D call TRBD1 (6 bases). Between the trimmed V and J ends, which lost 1 base and 3 bases, there was a span of 12 bases. The CDR3 extends over 16 amino acids. Per germline, CDR1 SGHTA and CDR2 FQGNSA. The DNA for the CDR3 is TGTGCCAGCAGCTTAGATAGGGGGACGGCTAATGAAAAACTGTTTTTT. It codes for CASSLDRGTANEKLFF.

This clone was seen only a few times. The chain recombines TRBV14 with TRBJ2-5; D might be TRBD1 or TRBD2, each matching 5 bases. CDR3 length: 13 residues. V lost 1 base to trimming and J lost 7 bases, with 10 bases between them. Per the germline V gene, CDR1 is SGHDN and CDR2 is FVKESK. The CDR3 region has the DNA TGTGCCAGCAGCCAAGGGGACGTGGGGACCCAGTACTTC. Translation: CASSQGDVGTQYF.

This clone was seen a handful of times. This chain links TRBV30 with TRBJ1-2, with D unclear. V lost 1 base and J 4 bases, leaving 10 bases between the germline ends. This CDR3 region has 13 residues. Germline loops: CDR1 GTSNPN, CDR2 SVGIG (reference sequence). For the CDR3, the DNA is TGTGCCTGGAGTGGGACCTACCCCTATGGCTACACCTTC. It translates to CAWSGTYPYGYTF.

This rearrangement joins TRBV5-4 to TRBJ2-3, with D unclear. The CDR3 consists of 15 residues. The germline V gene encodes CDR1 SGHNT and CDR2 YYREEE (reference sequence). The V end lost 1 base, the J end lost 0 bases, and 9 bases lay between the germline ends. The CDR3 region has the DNA TGTGCCAGCAGCTTGTCGACTGCTAGCACAGATACGCAGTATTTT. Its protein product is CASSLSTASTDTQYF.

The chain couples TRBV7-6 to TRBJ2-7; TRBD2 agrees at 9 bases. The CDR3 sequence is 15 residues long. Per germline, CDR1 SGHVS and CDR2 FNYEAQ. With V trimmed by 5 bases and J by 5 bases, 10 bases remained unmatched. The chain's CDR3 is CASSQTAGTSNEQYF. CDR3 sequence (DNA): TGTGCCAGCAGCCAGACCGCCGGGACTAGCAACGAGCAGTACTTC.

The chain combines TRBV5-6 with TRBJ2-7; 8 bases match TRBD2. V shed 3 bases and J 2 bases; nucleotides not matched to a gene: 7. The CDR3 totals 15 residues. The germline V gene has CDR1 SGHDT and CDR2 YYEEEE. The CDR3 DNA reads TGTGCCAGCAGCTCGGGGGGGGAGCGGCCCTACGAGCAGTACTTC. As protein: CASSSGGERPYEQYF.

This clone occurred once. The V gene is TRBV30, the J gene TRBJ2-1; D ambiguous. This CDR3 region has 14 residues. Germline V gene data show CDR1 as GTSNPN and CDR2 as SVGIG (reference sequence). Trimming pared 0 bases from V and 9 bases from J, leaving 15 bases between. The CDR3 DNA reads as TGTGCCTGGAGTGTCTCTCTGGGGTTCATTGAGCAGTTCTTC. Protein sequence: CAWSVSLGFIEQFF.

The chain carries TRBV6-5 and TRBJ2-5; a possible D gene is TRBD2 (6 bases). The germline gives CDR1 MNHEY, CDR2 SVGAGI. V gave up 6 bases and J gave up 5 bases, with 13 bases separating them. This CDR3 is built from 13 residues. The CDR3 spells CASSRGWGETQYF. CDR3 nucleotides: TGTGCCAGCAGCCGGGGGTGGGGGGAGACCCAGTACTTC.

The J gene is TRBJ2-7, the V gene TRBV7-2, with TRBD1 matching 8 bases. Germline V CDR1 and CDR2: SGHTA, FQGNSA. The CDR3 has 14 amino acids. V was pared by 6 bases and J by 6 bases, with 10 bases of the junction left unmatched. CDR3 DNA: TGTGCCAGCAGGGCGACAGGGGAGCTGAGCGAGCAGTACTTC. Translation gives CASRATGELSEQYF.